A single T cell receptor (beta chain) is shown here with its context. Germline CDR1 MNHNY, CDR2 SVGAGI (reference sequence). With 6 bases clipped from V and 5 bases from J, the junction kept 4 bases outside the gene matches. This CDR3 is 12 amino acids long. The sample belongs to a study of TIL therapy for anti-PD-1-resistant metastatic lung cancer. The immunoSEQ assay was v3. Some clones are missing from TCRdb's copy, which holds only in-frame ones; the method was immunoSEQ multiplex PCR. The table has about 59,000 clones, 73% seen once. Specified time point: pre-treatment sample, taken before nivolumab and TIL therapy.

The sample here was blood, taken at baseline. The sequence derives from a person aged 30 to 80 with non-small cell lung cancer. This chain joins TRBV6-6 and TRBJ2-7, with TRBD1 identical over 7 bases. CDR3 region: CASRATGDEQYF. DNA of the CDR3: TGTGCCAGCAGAGCTACAGGGGACGAGCAGTACTTC.